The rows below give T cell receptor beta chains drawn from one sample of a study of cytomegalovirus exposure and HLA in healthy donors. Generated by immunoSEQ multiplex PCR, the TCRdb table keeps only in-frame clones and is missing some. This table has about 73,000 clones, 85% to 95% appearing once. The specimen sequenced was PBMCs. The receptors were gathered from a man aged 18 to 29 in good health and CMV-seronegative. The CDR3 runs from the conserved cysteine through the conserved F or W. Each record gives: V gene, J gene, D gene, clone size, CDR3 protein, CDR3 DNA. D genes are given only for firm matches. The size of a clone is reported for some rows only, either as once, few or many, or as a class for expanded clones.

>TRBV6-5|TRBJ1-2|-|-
CASSSGQFDYGYTF
TGTGCCAGCAGTTCCGGACAGTTCGACTATGGCTACACCTTC
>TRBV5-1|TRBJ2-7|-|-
CASSSSGTYSYEQYF
TGCGCCAGCAGTTCTTCCGGGACTTATTCCTACGAGCAGTACTTC
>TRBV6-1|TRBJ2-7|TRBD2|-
CASSVSGGAYEQYF
TGTGCCAGCAGTGTTAGCGGGGGTGCCTACGAGCAGTACTTC
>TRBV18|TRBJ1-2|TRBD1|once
CASSTGQGTNYGYTF
TGTGCCAGCTCTACCGGACAGGGAACAAACTATGGCTACACCTTC
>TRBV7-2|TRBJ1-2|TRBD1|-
CASSQSGTGQRANYGYTF
TGTGCCAGCAGCCAATCCGGGACAGGGCAAAGGGCTAACTATGGCTACACCTTC
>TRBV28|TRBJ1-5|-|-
CASSLIWGGQPQHF
TGTGCCAGCAGTTTAATCTGGGGGGGTCAGCCCCAGCATTTT
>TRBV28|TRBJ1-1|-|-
CASSFTTNTEAFF
TGTGCCAGCAGTTTTACTACGAACACTGAAGCTTTCTTT
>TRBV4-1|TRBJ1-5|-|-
CASSPRTGSNQPQHF
TGCGCCAGCAGCCCCAGGACGGGGAGCAATCAGCCCCAGCATTTT
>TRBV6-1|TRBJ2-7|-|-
CASSEPGGLSSYEQYF
TGTGCCAGCAGTGAACCAGGGGGGCTTAGCTCCTACGAGCAGTACTTC
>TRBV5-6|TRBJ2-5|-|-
CASSLVRGTQETQYF
TGTGCCAGCAGCTTAGTACGTGGCACACAAGAGACCCAGTACTTC
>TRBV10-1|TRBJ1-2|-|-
CASTIFWAAPPNYGYTF
TGCGCCAGCACCATATTTTGGGCAGCCCCTCCTAACTATGGCTACACCTTC
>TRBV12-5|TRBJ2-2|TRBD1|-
CASAKGADNGELFF
TGTGCTAGTGCCAAGGGGGCAGATAACGGGGAGCTGTTTTTT
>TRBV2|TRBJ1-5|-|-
CASRARPNQPQHF
TGTGCCAGCAGAGCCCGCCCCAATCAGCCCCAGCATTTT
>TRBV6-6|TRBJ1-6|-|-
CASSLIGSSYNSPLHF
TGTGCCAGCAGTCTTATTGGCAGCTCCTATAATTCACCCCTCCACTTT
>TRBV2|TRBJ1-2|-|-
CASSVLQSGGGYTF
TGTGCCAGCAGTGTTCTGCAATCCGGCGGCGGCTACACCTTC